The T cell receptor beta chain under discussion was sequenced for a study of OX40 agonist ivuxolimab in advanced cancers. Study-wide background: Ivuxolimab is an agonistic anti-OX40 (CD134) antibody, and patients were treated with it.

Study-level results: Both CD4+ and CD8+ T cell populations in blood had undergone clonal expansion by week 6 at 0.1 to 3.0 mg/kg.

Measured with immunoSEQ multiplex PCR; TCRdb has only the in-frame clones, and not every one. Among roughly 77,000 clones listed, under 85% were seen once. Germline V gene sequence: CDR1 LNHDA, CDR2 SQIVND (reference sequence). CDR3 size: 16 residues. V was cut by 2 bases and J by 7 bases, with 20 bases left in between. The count of this clone is one. Antigen: not known. The chain has TRBV19 and TRBJ2-5, with D hard to call. The sequencing here drew on CD4+ or CD8+ T cells sorted from blood, taken in a trial of the OX40 agonist ivuxolimab. This clonotype originated in an adult with an advanced solid tumor such as melanoma, head and neck, liver or kidney cancer. CDR3 sequence (DNA): TGTGCCAGTAGTATAAAGGTCTGGCAGACTGGTGGGACCCAGTACTTC. Residues: CASSIKVWQTGGTQYF.